The 31 T cell receptor beta chains below all came from one sample that was sequenced in a study of blood T cell repertoires in COVID-19. The protocol was immunoSEQ multiplex PCR, while the TCRdb copy is restricted to in-frame clones and leaves out a portion. This sample carries 150,000 to 200,000 clones, 80% to 90% of them seen once, and the ten largest clones take 9% to 10%. Material for sequencing was PBMCs or T cells enriched from blood (not recorded which). Source of these receptors: a woman aged 18-29 years who had recovered from COVID-19.

This clone was seen just once. V gene TRBV7-2 combines with J gene TRBJ2-5; 8 bases line up with TRBD1. CDR1 SGHTA and CDR2 FQGNSA come from the germline V gene. J was trimmed by 5 bases and V by 5 bases; bases with no gene match: 7. The CDR3 is 14 residues long. For the CDR3, the DNA is TGTGCCAGCAGCCAACCGGGACAGGTGGAGACCCAGTACTTC. It specifies CASSQPGQVETQYF.

This rearrangement joins TRBV5-6 to TRBJ2-3, with D unclear. The CDR3 covers 14 residues. Germline CDR1 reads SGHDT; CDR2 reads YYEEEE. V was cut by 1 base and J by 2 bases, with 8 bases left in between. The DNA for the CDR3 is TGTGCCAGCAGCTTGATATTAGACACAGATACGCAGTATTTT. Residues: CASSLILDTDTQYF.

The chain combines TRBV10-3 with TRBJ1-1; D perhaps matches TRBD1 (6 bases). Germline CDR1 ENHRY, CDR2 SYGVKD. This CDR3 is built from 15 residues. V lost 4 bases to trimming and J lost 8 bases, with 20 bases between them. The CDR3 loop reads CAISGTDRGVDEAFF. For the CDR3, the DNA is TGTGCCATCAGTGGGACAGATCGGGGGGTCGACGAAGCTTTCTTT.

This chain joins TRBV19 and TRBJ2-1, with 7 bases lining up with TRBD1. The CDR3 has 13 amino acids. After removal of 2 bases from V and 9 bases from J, the junction contained 4 bases not matched to a gene. Looked up from germline, CDR1 is LNHDA and CDR2 is SQIVND (reference sequence). CDR3: CASSILRGSEQFF. As DNA, the CDR3 is TGTGCCAGTAGTATACTCAGGGGGTCTGAGCAGTTCTTC. The full variable domain, with the rest looked up from reference TRBV19 and TRBJ2-1, is DGGITQSPKYLFRKEGQNVTLSCEQNLNHDAMYWYRQDPGQGLRLIYYSQIVNDFQKGDIAEGYSVSREKKESFPLTVTSAQKNPTAFYLCASSILRGSEQFFGPGTRLTVL.

The CDR3 DNA reads as TGTGCCAGCAGTTTACGAGCGGGAGGGCACAATGAGCAGTTCTTC. Translated, it gives CASSLRAGGHNEQFF. V is TRBV27 and J is TRBJ2-1; 10 bases map to TRBD2. CDR1 is MNHEY and CDR2 is SMNVEV in the germline V gene (reference sequence). This CDR3 contains 15 residues. J gave up 5 bases and V 2 bases, and 3 bases lay outside the gene matches.

This clone was detected only once. The rearrangement joins TRBV11-2 to TRBJ2-3, with 8 bases lining up with TRBD1. The junction had 3 bases not matched to a gene; V was cut back by 2 bases and J by 5 bases. This CDR3 contains 14 residues. The germline CDR1 and CDR2 sequences are SGHAT and FQNNGV. The chain's CDR3 is CASSLTGGRDTQYF. The CDR3 DNA reads TGTGCCAGCAGCTTAACAGGGGGGCGAGATACGCAGTATTTT.

The rearrangement links TRBV28 to TRBJ1-1; possibly TRBD1 for D (5 bases). Germline V gene sequence: CDR1 MDHEN, CDR2 SYDVKM. This CDR3 is built from 14 residues. Deletions cut 5 bases from V and 2 bases from J, with 12 bases between. In nucleotides, the CDR3 is TGTGCCAGCAGTCTACCGGGACTTAACACTGAAGCTTTCTTT. It translates to CASSLPGLNTEAFF.

The CDR3 sequence is CASSEDVGGADTQYF. The CDR3 bases are TGTGCCAGCAGTGAAGACGTCGGGGGTGCAGATACGCAGTATTTT. The chain is built from TRBV6-1 and TRBJ2-3, with a possible D match to TRBD2 (6 bases). V was cut by 1 base and J by 4 bases, with 12 bases left in between. The CDR3 has 15 amino acids. The germline V gene encodes CDR1 MNHNS and CDR2 SASEGT.

The V call is TRBV5-4, the J call TRBJ1-1; maybe TRBD1 (5 bases). The V gene lost 2 bases and the J gene lost 0 bases, with 8 bases spanning the gap. Germline loops: CDR1 SGHNT, CDR2 YYREEE (reference sequence). There are 14 residues in the CDR3. The CDR3 nucleotides are TGTGCCAGCAGCTTAGACAGCATGAACACTGAAGCTTTCTTT. Its translation is CASSLDSMNTEAFF. Drawing the rest from reference TRBV5-4 and TRBJ1-1, the complete variable domain is ETGVTQSPTHLIKTRGQQVTLRCSSQSGHNTVSWYQQALGQGPQFIFQYYREEENGRGNFPPRFSGLQFPNYSSELNVNALELDDSALYLCASSLDSMNTEAFFGQGTRLTVV.

This chain joins TRBV28 and TRBJ1-5; maybe TRBD1 (6 bases). The CDR3 is made up of 17 amino acids. V gave up 6 bases and J gave up 1 base, with 19 bases separating them. Looked up from germline, CDR1 is MDHEN and CDR2 is SYDVKM. The CDR3 region is CASSQFYRVFSNQPQHF. The CDR3 bases are TGTGCCAGCAGCCAATTTTACAGGGTTTTCAGCAATCAGCCCCAGCATTTT.

This chain links TRBV2 with TRBJ2-6; 7 nucleotides match TRBD1. J lost 2 bases, V lost 6 bases, and 13 bases had no gene match. This CDR3 region has 18 residues. The germline V gene encodes CDR1 SNHLY and CDR2 FYNNEI. CDR3 amino acids: CASSSGTAPVTGANVLTF. The CDR3 DNA reads as TGTGCCAGCAGCTCCGGGACAGCGCCAGTAACTGGGGCCAACGTCCTGACTTTC. Filled out from reference TRBV2 and TRBJ2-6, the complete variable domain reads EPEVTQTPSHQVTQMGQEVILRCVPISNHLYFYWYRQILGQKVEFLVSFYNNEISEKSEIFDDQFSVERPDGSNFTLKIRSTKLEDSAMYFCASSSGTAPVTGANVLTFGAGSRLTVL.

The chain joins TRBV9 to TRBJ1-1; D is possibly TRBD1 (5 bases). Germline assignment: CDR1 SGDLS and CDR2 YYNGEE. V was trimmed by 3 bases and J by 6 bases, leaving 15 bases between them. The CDR3 sequence is 14 residues long. CDR3 in amino acids: CASSGGRDWAEAFF. The CDR3, as DNA: TGTGCCAGCAGCGGCGGACGGGACTGGGCTGAAGCTTTCTTT.

Of note for this clone: The same CDR3 also results from other DNA sequences found in this sample. The chain links TRBV5-1 to TRBJ1-5; 7 bases agree with TRBD1. Germline V gives CDR1 SGHRS, CDR2 YFSETQ. The ends lost 1 base at V and 6 bases at J; junction bases unmatched: 4. The CDR3 extends over 14 amino acids. The CDR3 DNA is TGCGCCAGCAGCTTGACAGGGGAGCGTCAGCCCCAGCATTTT. This gives the protein CASSLTGERQPQHF.

The V gene is TRBV19, the J gene TRBJ1-4; D is uncertain. Germline CDR1 reads LNHDA; CDR2 reads SQIVND (reference sequence). The length of the CDR3 is 14 residues. Trimming took 8 bases from V and 4 from J, leaving 14 bases between them. CDR3 protein: CASGSAGLNEKLFF. The DNA of the CDR3 is TGTGCCAGTGGATCGGCAGGCCTTAATGAAAAACTGTTTTTT.

The chain links TRBV19 to TRBJ1-1; 7 nucleotides align to TRBD1. The CDR3 totals 13 residues. Trimming removed 5 bases from V and 3 bases from J; junction bases left unmatched: 3. Germline V gene lookup returns CDR1 LNHDA and CDR2 SQIVND (reference sequence). The DNA for the CDR3 is TGTGCCAGTAGTCCGACAGGGTACACTGAAGCTTTCTTT. Its translation is CASSPTGYTEAFF.

V usage is TRBV28 and J usage is TRBJ1-3, with 9 bases that match TRBD1. This CDR3 spans 14 amino acids. The germline gives CDR1 MDHEN, CDR2 SYDVKM. V shed 6 bases, J shed 4 bases, and the junction held 4 bases outside the gene matches. Written as DNA, the CDR3 is TGTGCCAGCAGGGGGACAGGGCTAGGAAACACCATATATTTT. Protein: CASRGTGLGNTIYF.

The gene calls are TRBV11-3 and TRBJ2-3; TRBD2 agrees at 8 bases. CDR1 and CDR2 (germline): SGHNT, YENEEA. V shed 5 bases, J shed 4 bases, and the junction held 8 bases outside the gene matches. The CDR3 contains 15 residues. CDR3 nucleotides: TGTGCCAGCAGCCTCAGTAGCGGGATCGCAGATACGCAGTATTTT. Its translation is CASSLSSGIADTQYF.

This rearrangement joins TRBV28 to TRBJ2-3; TRBD1 agrees at 12 bases. J was trimmed by 1 base and V by 7 bases; bases with no gene match: 15. Germline V CDR1 and CDR2: MDHEN, SYDVKM. This CDR3 has 19 residues. The CDR3 sequence is CASTGSGTGGLWGTDTQYF. The CDR3 DNA reads as TGTGCCAGCACGGGATCCGGGACAGGGGGCTTGTGGGGCACAGATACGCAGTATTTT. Complete variable domain (other parts from reference TRBV28 and TRBJ2-3): DVKVTQSSRYLVKRTGEKVFLECVQDMDHENMFWYRQDPGLGLRLIYFSYDVKMKEKGDIPEGYSVSREKKERFSLILESASTNQTSMYLCASTGSGTGGLWGTDTQYFGPGTRLTVL.

This rearrangement joins TRBV28 to TRBJ2-5; 10 bases fit TRBD1. V lost 3 bases to trimming and J lost 6 bases; unmatched junction nucleotides: 10. From germline, CDR1 is MDHEN and CDR2 SYDVKM. This CDR3 spans 16 amino acids. CDR3 bases: TGTGCCAGCAGTTTTATCCGAGACAGGGGGCAAAAGACCCAGTACTTC. The encoded protein is CASSFIRDRGQKTQYF.

This clone was detected only a few times. The gene calls are TRBV6-2 or TRBV6-3 and TRBJ2-2, with 11 bases identical to TRBD2. The CDR3 totals 17 residues. Germline V CDR1 and CDR2: MNHEY, SVGEGT. Trimming cost V 0 bases and J 5 bases; bases outside gene matches: 5. CDR3 loop: CASSYSSGRAVTGELFF. Written as DNA, the CDR3 is TGTGCCAGCAGTTACTCTAGCGGGAGGGCCGTTACCGGGGAGCTGTTTTTT.

The V and J genes are TRBV7-6 and TRBJ2-3; D gene ambiguous. Trimming removed 3 bases from V and 2 bases from J, with 9 bases in between. Germline V lookup: CDR1 SGHVS, CDR2 FNYEAQ. The CDR3 contains 14 residues. The CDR3 DNA reads as TGTGCCAGCAGCTTTACAGAGCTCACAGATACGCAGTATTTT. This sequence encodes CASSFTELTDTQYF.

The rearrangement uses TRBV7-9 and TRBJ1-1, with 8 positions matching TRBD1. The CDR3 loop spans 16 amino acids. In germline, CDR1 is SEHNR, CDR2 FQNEAQ (reference sequence). V shed 3 bases and J 3 bases; nucleotides not matched to a gene: 9. CDR3 amino acids: CASSFVTGGLDTEAFF. The CDR3 DNA reads as TGTGCCAGCAGCTTTGTTACAGGGGGGTTGGACACTGAAGCTTTCTTT.

The chain has TRBV7-2 and TRBJ2-1, with unresolved D. The CDR3 totals 13 residues. In germline, CDR1 is SGHTA, CDR2 FQGNSA. The V gene lost 1 base and the J gene lost 10 bases, with 11 bases spanning the gap. CDR3 in amino acids: CASSLEVSREQFF. The CDR3, as DNA: TGTGCCAGCAGCTTAGAGGTTAGCCGGGAGCAGTTCTTC.

The chain has TRBV9 and TRBJ1-1; perhaps TRBD1 as D (6 bases). Between the trimmed V and J ends, which lost 4 bases and 1 base, there was a span of 14 bases. Germline CDR1 reads SGDLS; CDR2 reads YYNGEE. This CDR3 comprises 15 residues. The CDR3 bases are TGTGCCAGCAGCCCTAGCGGACAGCCGAACACTGAAGCTTTCTTT. Translation: CASSPSGQPNTEAFF.

In this sample, this clone turned up once. The rearrangement links TRBV10-2 to TRBJ2-7, with D tentatively TRBD2 (7 bases). The germline V gene encodes CDR1 WSHSY and CDR2 SAAADI. The CDR3 has 15 amino acids. V was trimmed by 3 bases and J by 4 bases, leaving 16 bases between them. The CDR3 DNA follows: TGCGCCAGCAGTGATTTGGGGGGGGCGGATTACGAGCAGTACTTC. Its protein is CASSDLGGADYEQYF.

J is TRBJ1-1 and V is TRBV7-9; 7 bases fit TRBD1. The germline V gene encodes CDR1 SEHNR and CDR2 FQNEAQ (reference sequence). CDR3 length: 15 amino acids. J gave up 7 bases and V 5 bases, and 13 bases lay outside the gene matches. The CDR3 sequence is CASSARQGERVEAFF. CDR3 nucleotides: TGTGCCAGCAGCGCGCGACAGGGCGAACGGGTTGAAGCTTTCTTT.

This chain links TRBV7-9 with TRBJ2-7; 7 nucleotides match TRBD1. The V gene end was trimmed by 6 bases and the J gene end by 5 bases; junction bases not matched to a gene: 16. There are 16 residues in the CDR3. Germline V gene sequence: CDR1 SEHNR, CDR2 FQNEAQ (reference sequence). The CDR3 loop reads CASSRIFGTEMDEQYF. The CDR3 nucleotides read TGTGCCAGCAGTCGTATTTTCGGGACAGAGATGGACGAGCAGTACTTC.

This clone has only a few counts. This chain connects TRBV6-2 or TRBV6-3 to TRBJ2-7; 7 bases agree with TRBD1. The V gene's germline CDR1 is MNHEY and CDR2 SVGEGT. V trimming: 0 bases; J trimming: 2 bases; junction bases outside the gene matches: 13. The CDR3 loop spans 18 amino acids. The CDR3 reads CASSYSITVPGQPYEQYF. The CDR3 DNA follows: TGTGCCAGCAGTTACTCCATTACAGTCCCGGGACAGCCCTACGAGCAGTACTTC.

The J gene is TRBJ1-5, the V gene TRBV18; 7 bases line up with TRBD1. The CDR3 consists of 15 residues. V trimming: 3 bases; J trimming: 6 bases; junction bases outside the gene matches: 8. Germline V lookup: CDR1 KGHSH, CDR2 LQKENI. The CDR3 here is CASSPNDRAGQPQHF. The CDR3 DNA follows: TGTGCCAGCTCACCGAATGACAGGGCTGGTCAGCCCCAGCATTTT.

The chain couples TRBV5-1 to TRBJ1-1; TRBD1 matches at 10 bases. With 5 bases clipped from V and 3 bases from J, the junction kept 1 base outside the gene matches. CDR1 and CDR2 from the germline V gene are SGHRS and YFSETQ. This CDR3 region has 13 residues. Written as DNA, the CDR3 is TGCGCCAGCAGGGACAGGGGGTACACTGAAGCTTTCTTT. Its translation: CASRDRGYTEAFF.

The CDR3 coding sequence is TGTGCCAGCAGCCAAGATCGGGGAGGGGCCAACCCCAGTGGAGAGACCCAGTACTTC. It codes for CASSQDRGGANPSGETQYF. The J gene is TRBJ2-5, the V gene TRBV3-1 (or the pseudogene TRBV3-2), with 7 bases aligning to TRBD2. The CDR3 sequence is 19 residues long. Unmatched junction bases numbered 17, after V lost 0 bases and J lost 4 bases. CDR1 LGHDT and CDR2 YNNKEL come from the germline V gene (reference sequence).